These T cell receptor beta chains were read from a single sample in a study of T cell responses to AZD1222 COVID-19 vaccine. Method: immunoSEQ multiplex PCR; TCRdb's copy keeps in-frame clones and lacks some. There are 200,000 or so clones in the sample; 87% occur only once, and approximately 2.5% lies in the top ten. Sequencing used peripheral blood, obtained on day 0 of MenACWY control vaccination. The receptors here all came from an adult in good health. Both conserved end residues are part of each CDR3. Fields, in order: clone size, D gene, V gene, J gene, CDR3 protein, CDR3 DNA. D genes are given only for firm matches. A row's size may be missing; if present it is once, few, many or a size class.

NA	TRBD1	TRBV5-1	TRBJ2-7	CASSSDRVYEQYF	TGCGCCAGCAGCTCCGACAGGGTTTACGAGCAGTACTTC
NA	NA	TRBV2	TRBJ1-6	CASSEGGAQNSPLHF	TGTGCCAGCAGTGAAGGGGGGGCTCAGAATTCACCCCTCCACTTT
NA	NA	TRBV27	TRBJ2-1	CASKGGIWGYNEQFF	TGTGCCAGCAAGGGCGGGATCTGGGGATACAATGAGCAGTTCTTC
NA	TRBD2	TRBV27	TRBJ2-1	CASSPSRLAIYNEQFF	TGTGCCAGCAGTCCGAGTAGACTAGCGATCTACAATGAGCAGTTCTTC
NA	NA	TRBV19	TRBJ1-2	CASSRGATAYGYTF	TGTGCCAGTAGTCGAGGGGCCACGGCCTATGGCTACACCTTC
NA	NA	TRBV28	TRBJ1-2	CASRPPYRADYGYTF	TGTGCCAGCAGGCCCCCTTACCGGGCCGACTATGGCTACACCTTC
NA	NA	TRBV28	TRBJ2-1	CASSLADGVHNEQFF	TGTGCCAGCAGTCTAGCCGACGGGGTGCACAATGAGCAGTTCTTC
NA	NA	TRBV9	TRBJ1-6	CASSGPIENSPLHF	TGTGCCAGCAGCGGCCCGATCGAGAATTCACCCCTCCACTTT
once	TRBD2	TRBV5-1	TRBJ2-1	CASSLAGVGNEQFF	TGCGCCAGCAGCTTAGCGGGAGTTGGTAATGAGCAGTTCTTC
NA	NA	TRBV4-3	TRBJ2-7	CASSQTEDSYEQYF	TGCGCCAGCAGCCAGACGGAGGACTCCTACGAGCAGTACTTC
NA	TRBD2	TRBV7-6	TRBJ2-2	CATLPLAESWSANTGELFF	TGTGCCACCCTGCCACTAGCGGAGTCCTGGAGCGCGAACACCGGGGAGCTGTTTTTT
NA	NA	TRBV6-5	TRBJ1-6	CASRGVNSPLHF	TGTGCCAGCAGGGGGGTCAATTCACCCCTCCACTTT
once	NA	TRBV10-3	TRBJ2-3	CAISVQGEDTQYF	TGTGCCATCAGTGTGCAGGGAGAAGATACGCAGTATTTT
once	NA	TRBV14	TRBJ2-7	CASSAQSYEQYF	TGTGCCAGCAGCGCCCAGTCCTACGAGCAGTACTTC
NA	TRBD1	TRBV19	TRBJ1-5	CASSIGQGTSNQPQHF	TGTGCCAGTAGTATCGGACAGGGAACAAGCAATCAGCCCCAGCATTTT
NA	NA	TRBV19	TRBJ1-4	CASSIRGLNEKLFF	TGTGCCAGTAGTATTCGAGGGCTTAATGAAAAACTGTTTTTT
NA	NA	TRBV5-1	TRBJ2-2	CASSLGPSNTGELFF	TGCGCCAGCAGCTTGGGCCCATCAAACACCGGGGAGCTGTTTTTT
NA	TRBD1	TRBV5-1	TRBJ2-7	CASSSGQGRVQYF	TGCGCCAGCAGCAGCGGACAGGGCAGGGTGCAGTACTTC
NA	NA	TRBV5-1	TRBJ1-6	CASSLGTGHPALHF	TGCGCCAGCAGCTTGGGAACGGGCCACCCAGCCCTCCACTTT
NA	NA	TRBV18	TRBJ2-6	CASSSMGSGTLISGANVLTF	TGTGCCAGCTCCAGCATGGGATCGGGGACTTTGATCTCTGGGGCCAACGTCCTGACTTTC
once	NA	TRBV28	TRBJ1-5	CASSLSGNNQPQHF	TGTGCCAGCAGTTTGTCCGGAAACAATCAGCCCCAGCATTTT
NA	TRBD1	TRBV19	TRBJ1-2	CASSIGLQGGIYGYTF	TGTGCCAGTAGTATCGGGCTGCAGGGGGGGATTTATGGCTACACCTTC
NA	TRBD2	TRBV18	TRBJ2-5	CASSPSGGPPLAEQETQYF	TGTGCCAGCTCACCTAGCGGGGGGCCACCCTTGGCTGAACAAGAGACCCAGTACTTC
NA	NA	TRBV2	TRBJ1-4	CASMWQKKNEKLFF	TGTGCCAGCATGTGGCAGAAGAAGAATGAAAAACTGTTTTTT
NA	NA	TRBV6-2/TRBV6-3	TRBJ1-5	CASSRQTGYSNQPQHF	TGTGCCAGCAGTCGTCAAACAGGGTATAGCAATCAGCCCCAGCATTTT
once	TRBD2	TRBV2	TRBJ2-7	CASGLLAGPPYEQYF	TGTGCCAGCGGACTTCTAGCGGGGCCTCCCTACGAGCAGTACTTC
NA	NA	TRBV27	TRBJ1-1	CASSLKRNTEAFF	TGTGCCAGCAGTTTAAAGAGGAACACTGAAGCTTTCTTT
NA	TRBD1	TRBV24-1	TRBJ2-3	CATSDDGTGARLQYF	TGTGCCACCAGTGATGACGGGACAGGGGCGAGGTTGCAGTATTTT
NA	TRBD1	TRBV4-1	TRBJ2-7	CASSTGQVVDEQYF	TGCGCCAGCAGCACGGGACAGGTGGTGGACGAGCAGTACTTC
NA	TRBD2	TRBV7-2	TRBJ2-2	CASSLTAGGLVELFF	TGTGCCAGCAGCTTAACGGCGGGAGGATTGGTGGAGCTGTTTTTT
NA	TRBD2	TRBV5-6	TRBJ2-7	CASSLLVGAGGEQYF	TGTGCCAGCAGCTTGCTTGTTGGAGCCGGGGGGGAGCAGTACTTC
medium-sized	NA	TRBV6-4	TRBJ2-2	CASSDGDTGELFF	TGTGCCAGCAGTGACGGGGACACCGGGGAGCTGTTTTTT
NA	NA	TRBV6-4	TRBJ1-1	CASRVGGPSTEAFF	TGTGCCAGCAGGGTAGGAGGGCCCTCCACTGAAGCTTTCTTT
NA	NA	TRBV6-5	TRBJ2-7	CASSYGGIEGYEQYF	TGTGCCAGCAGTTACGGAGGGATTGAGGGGTACGAGCAGTACTTC
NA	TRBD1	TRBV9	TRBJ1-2	CASSVAAGGFNYGYTF	TGTGCCAGCAGCGTAGCCGCAGGGGGATTCAACTATGGCTACACCTTC
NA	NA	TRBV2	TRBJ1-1	CASSKEGVLMNTEAFF	TGTGCCAGCAGTAAGGAGGGGGTTCTGATGAACACTGAAGCTTTCTTT
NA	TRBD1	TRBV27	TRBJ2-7	CASSFNRGEQYF	TGTGCCAGCAGTTTCAACAGGGGCGAGCAGTACTTC
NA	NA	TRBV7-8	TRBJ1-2	CASSGDINYGYTF	TGTGCCAGCAGCGGGGACATTAACTATGGCTACACCTTC
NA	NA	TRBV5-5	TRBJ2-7	CASSWAVSYEQYF	TGTGCCAGCAGTTGGGCCGTCTCCTACGAGCAGTACTTC
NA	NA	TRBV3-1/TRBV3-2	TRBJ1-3	CASSQGVVGNTIYF	TGTGCCAGCAGCCAAGGGGTTGTTGGAAACACCATATATTTT
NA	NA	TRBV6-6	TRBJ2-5	CASSRGSQYQETQYF	TGTGCCAGCAGTCGGGGGTCGCAGTACCAAGAGACCCAGTACTTC
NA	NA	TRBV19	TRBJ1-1	CASSRPNTEAFF	TGTGCCAGTAGTAGACCGAACACTGAAGCTTTCTTT
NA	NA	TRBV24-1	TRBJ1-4	CATSGRASPNEKLFF	TGTGCCACCAGTGGCAGGGCGAGTCCTAATGAAAAACTGTTTTTT
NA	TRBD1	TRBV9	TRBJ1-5	CASSVAGGNQPQHF	TGTGCCAGCAGCGTGGCAGGGGGTAATCAGCCCCAGCATTTT
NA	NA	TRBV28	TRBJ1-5	CASSLPPRGNQPQHF	TGTGCCAGCAGTCTCCCGCCGCGTGGGAATCAGCCCCAGCATTTT
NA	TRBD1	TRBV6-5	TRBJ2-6	CASSYTGAGANVLTF	TGTGCCAGCAGTTATACAGGGGCCGGGGCCAACGTCCTGACTTTC
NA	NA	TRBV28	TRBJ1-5	CASSLNRPYSNQPQHF	TGTGCCAGCAGTTTAAACAGACCGTATAGCAATCAGCCCCAGCATTTT